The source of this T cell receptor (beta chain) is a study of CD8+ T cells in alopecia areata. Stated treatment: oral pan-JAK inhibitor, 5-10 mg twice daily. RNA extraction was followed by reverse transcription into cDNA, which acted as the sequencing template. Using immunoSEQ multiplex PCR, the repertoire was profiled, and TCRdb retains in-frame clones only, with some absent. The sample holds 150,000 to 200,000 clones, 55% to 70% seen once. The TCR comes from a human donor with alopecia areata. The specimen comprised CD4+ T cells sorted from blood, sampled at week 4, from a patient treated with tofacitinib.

For the CDR3, the DNA is TGCGCCAGCAGCTGGGAAGCCTCTATTAACTATGGCTACACCTTC. It encodes CASSWEASINYGYTF. This chain connects TRBV5-1 to TRBJ1-2; no firm D call. Germline CDR1 is SGHRS and CDR2 is YFSETQ. CDR3 length: 15 residues. Trimming pared 3 bases from V and 1 base from J, leaving 13 bases between. The full variable domain, in which reference TRBV5-1 and TRBJ1-2 provide the parts outside the CDR3, is KAGVTQTPRYLIKTRGQQVTLSCSPISGHRSVSWYQQTPGQGLQFLFEYFSETQRNKGNFPGRFSGRQFSNSRSEMNVSTLELGDSALYLCASSWEASINYGYTFGSGTRLTVV.